The next 10 T cell receptor beta chains were all read from a single sample in a study of beta chain features in type 1 diabetes. All of the isolated RNA was reverse transcribed, so expressed TCRB transcripts were sequenced. The table came from immunoSEQ multiplex PCR; TCRdb's copy has only in-frame clones and leaves some out. Of some 360,000 clones in the sample, roughly a fifth were seen once. The specimen was naive CD4+ T cells from blood. The receptor source for this set is a woman aged 18-30 years in good health.

The table lists this clone with a few counts. The chain is built from TRBV2 and TRBJ2-3; D is uncertain. The CDR3 is 14 amino acids. The V and J ends lost 7 bases and 0 bases respectively, with 11 bases between them. Looked up from germline, CDR1 is SNHLY and CDR2 is FYNNEI. The CDR3 loop reads CASKVGPSTDTQYF. The CDR3 DNA is TGTGCCAGCAAGGTGGGCCCTAGCACAGATACGCAGTATTTT. The full variable domain, rest sourced from reference TRBV2 and TRBJ2-3, is EPEVTQTPSHQVTQMGQEVILRCVPISNHLYFYWYRQILGQKVEFLVSFYNNEISEKSEIFDDQFSVERPDGSNFTLKIRSTKLEDSAMYFCASKVGPSTDTQYFGPGTRLTVL.

The chain uses TRBV5-1 and TRBJ2-1, with 7 bases matching TRBD2. The CDR3 extends over 13 amino acids. CDR1 and CDR2 from the germline V gene are SGHRS and YFSETQ. V was pared by 7 bases and J by 0 bases, with 1 base of the junction left unmatched. The CDR3: CASGGGSYNEQFF. CDR3 DNA sequence: TGCGCCAGCGGGGGGGGCTCCTACAATGAGCAGTTCTTC.

The chain has TRBV29-1 and TRBJ2-5, with 14 bases aligning to TRBD2. The germline V gene encodes CDR1 SQVTM and CDR2 ANQGSEA. J gave up 5 bases and V 6 bases, and 5 bases lay outside the gene matches. This CDR3 is built from 14 residues. The chain's CDR3 is CSVRGLAGEETQYF. The CDR3 DNA reads as TGCAGCGTCCGGGGACTAGCGGGAGAGGAGACCCAGTACTTC.

In this sample, this clone turned up a few times. The chain has TRBV5-6 and TRBJ2-5; no clear D gene. CDR3 length: 14 residues. Trimming shortened V by 2 bases and J by 0 bases, and 8 bases separated the two germline ends. From germline, CDR1 is SGHDT and CDR2 YYEEEE. CDR3 amino acids: CASSFGFYQETQYF. The CDR3 DNA reads TGTGCCAGCAGCTTCGGGTTCTACCAAGAGACCCAGTACTTC. Full variable domain (outside the CDR3, taken from reference TRBV5-6 and TRBJ2-5): DAGVTQSPTHLIKTRGQQVTLRCSPKSGHDTVSWYQQALGQGPQFIFQYYEEEERQRGNFPDRFSGHQFPNYSSELNVNALLLGDSALYLCASSFGFYQETQYFGPGTRLLVL.

CDR3 in DNA: TGTGCCAGCTCACCCCTTGAGCTCTCCTACAATGAGCAGTTCTTC. Protein: CASSPLELSYNEQFF. This chain uses TRBV18 with TRBJ2-1, with no clear D. There are 15 residues in the CDR3. V gave up 3 bases and J gave up 0 bases, with 9 bases separating them. CDR1 KGHSH and CDR2 LQKENI come from the germline V gene.

This clone appeared a few times. V is TRBV9 and J is TRBJ1-4, with D possibly matching TRBD1 (5 bases). V shed 3 bases and J shed 4 bases, with 13 bases lying between them. The CDR3 totals 15 residues. The germline gives CDR1 SGDLS, CDR2 YYNGEE. CDR3 region: CASSDGPGHNEKLFF. The CDR3 DNA reads TGTGCCAGCAGCGACGGCCCCGGACATAATGAAAAACTGTTTTTT.

V and J are TRBV7-2 and TRBJ1-2; 9 bases line up with TRBD1. This CDR3 contains 15 residues. CDR1 is SGHTA and CDR2 is FQGNSA in the germline V gene. Germline trimming cut 1 base from V and 6 bases from J; bases unmatched to any gene: 6. CDR3 DNA sequence: TGTGCCAGCAGCTTAGGAGGACAGGGGAGGAATGGCTACACCTTC. Protein product: CASSLGGQGRNGYTF.

The chain is built from TRBV9 and TRBJ1-2; D ambiguous. V dropped 3 bases and J dropped 6 bases, with 24 bases sitting between them. The V gene's germline CDR1 is SGDLS and CDR2 YYNGEE. This CDR3 region has 17 residues. CDR3 residues: CASSGSFLRGVVDGYTF. The DNA for the CDR3 is TGTGCCAGCAGCGGAAGTTTCCTCCGAGGCGTTGTCGATGGCTACACCTTC.

The chain employs TRBV11-2 and TRBJ1-5; D is unresolved. Trimming shortened V by 1 base and J by 4 bases, and 5 bases separated the two germline ends. Germline V lookup: CDR1 SGHAT, CDR2 FQNNGV. The CDR3 sequence is 13 residues long. CDR3 residues: CASSLVRNQPQHF. DNA of the CDR3: TGTGCCAGCAGCTTAGTGCGGAATCAGCCCCAGCATTTT.

In its sample, this clone was seen a few times. The V call is TRBV7-2, the J call TRBJ2-5; TRBD1 matches at 7 bases. This CDR3 contains 12 residues. V trimming: 6 bases; J trimming: 4 bases; junction bases outside the gene matches: 2. Germline assignment: CDR1 SGHTA and CDR2 FQGNSA. Here the CDR3 DNA reads TGTGCCAGCAGGGGGGACAGAGAGACCCAGTACTTC. Its protein product is CASRGDRETQYF. The whole variable domain, filled in from reference TRBV7-2 and TRBJ2-5, reads GAGVSQSPSNKVTEKGKDVELRCDPISGHTALYWYRQSLGQGLEFLIYFQGNSAPDKSGLPSDRFSAERTGGSVSTLTIQRTQQEDSAVYLCASRGDRETQYFGPGTRLLVL.